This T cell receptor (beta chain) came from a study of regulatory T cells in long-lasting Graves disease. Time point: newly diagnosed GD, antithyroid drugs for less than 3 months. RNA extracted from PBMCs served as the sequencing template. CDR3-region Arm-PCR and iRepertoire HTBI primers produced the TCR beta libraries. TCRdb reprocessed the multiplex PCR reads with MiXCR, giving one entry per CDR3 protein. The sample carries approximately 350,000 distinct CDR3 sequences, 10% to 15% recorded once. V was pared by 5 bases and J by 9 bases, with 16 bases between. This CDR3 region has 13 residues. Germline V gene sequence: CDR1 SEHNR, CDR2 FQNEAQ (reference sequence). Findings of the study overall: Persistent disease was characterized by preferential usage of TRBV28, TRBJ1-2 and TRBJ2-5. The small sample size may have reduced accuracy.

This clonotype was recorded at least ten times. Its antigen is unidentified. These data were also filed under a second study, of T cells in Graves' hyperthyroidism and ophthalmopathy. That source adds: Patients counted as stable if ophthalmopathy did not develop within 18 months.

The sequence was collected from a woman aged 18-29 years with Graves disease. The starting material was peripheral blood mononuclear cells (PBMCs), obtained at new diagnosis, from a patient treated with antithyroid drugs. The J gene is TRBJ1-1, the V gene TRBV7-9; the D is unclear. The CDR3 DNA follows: TGTGCCAGCAGCCCCCCGGCGGTGGCTAAAGCTTTCTTT. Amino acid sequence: CASSPPAVAKAFF. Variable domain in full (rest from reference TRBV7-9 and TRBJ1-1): DTGVSQNPRHKITKRGQNVTFRCDPISEHNRLYWYRQTLGQGPEFLTYFQNEAQLEKSRLLSDRFSAERPKGSFSTLEIQRTEQGDSAMYLCASSPPAVAKAFFGQGTRLTVV.